Listed below are T cell receptor beta chains from one sample, sequenced in a study of beta chain features in type 1 diabetes. The data were produced by immunoSEQ multiplex PCR, yet TCRdb's version contains in-frame clones alone and is incomplete. The table shows 500,000 to 800,000 clones, with around 12% occurring only once. Sequenced input: naive CD4+ T cells from blood. The receptors here all came from a man between 25 and 39 years old with type 1 diabetes. Both conserved end residues are part of each CDR3. A D gene is named only where the DNA matches it firmly. Only some rows state a clone size, as once, few, many or a class for expanded clones.

NA	TRBV5-6	TRBJ1-2	NA	CASSPDRNYGYTF	TGTGCCAGCAGCCCCGACAGGAACTATGGCTACACCTTC
NA	TRBV30	TRBJ2-7	few	CAWSRQPYEQYF	TGTGCCTGGAGTCGGCAGCCCTACGAGCAGTACTTC
TRBD1	TRBV19	TRBJ2-6	few	CASSVTGTGANVLTF	TGTGCCAGTAGTGTGACAGGGACTGGGGCCAACGTCCTGACTTTC
NA	TRBV7-2	TRBJ2-5	few	CASTGQTQETQYF	TGTGCCAGCACCGGACAGACCCAAGAGACCCAGTACTTC
TRBD1	TRBV6-1	TRBJ2-3	few	CASSGPQGTATDTQYF	TGTGCCAGCAGTGGTCCACAGGGGACAGCCACAGATACGCAGTATTTT
NA	TRBV7-6	TRBJ2-7	NA	CASSPGGDPYEQYF	TGTGCCAGCAGCCCAGGGGGGGATCCCTACGAGCAGTACTTC
TRBD2	TRBV5-6	TRBJ2-3	NA	CASSLAKRGVTDTQYF	TGTGCCAGCAGCTTGGCCAAGCGGGGGGTAACAGATACGCAGTATTTT
NA	TRBV19	TRBJ1-5	NA	CASTWDSNQPQHF	TGTGCCAGTACGTGGGATAGCAATCAGCCCCAGCATTTT
NA	TRBV13	TRBJ1-4	few	CASSTINSGEKLFF	TGTGCCAGCAGCACTATAAACAGCGGTGAAAAACTGTTTTTT
NA	TRBV2	TRBJ1-1	NA	CASRPEIMNTEAFF	TGTGCCAGCAGGCCGGAGATCATGAACACTGAAGCTTTCTTT
NA	TRBV10-3	TRBJ2-2	few	CAISVAGQRNTGELFF	TGTGCCATCAGTGTCGCGGGACAGAGGAACACCGGGGAGCTGTTTTTT
NA	TRBV27	TRBJ1-2	NA	CASSPRMDYGYTF	TGTGCCAGCAGTCCTAGGATGGACTATGGCTACACCTTC
NA	TRBV30	TRBJ2-2	NA	CAWSRGLNANTGELFF	TGTGCCTGGAGTCGCGGGCTGAACGCGAACACCGGGGAGCTGTTTTTT
TRBD2	TRBV29-1	TRBJ2-3	few	CSVDLLAGFPTQYF	TGCAGCGTTGATCTACTAGCGGGGTTTCCTACGCAGTATTTT
NA	TRBV10-3	TRBJ2-6	few	CAIQLDRSLGANVLTF	TGTGCCATTCAACTGGACCGGTCTTTAGGGGCCAACGTCCTGACTTTC
NA	TRBV29-1	TRBJ2-7	NA	CSAALKPSYEQYF	TGCAGCGCCGCCCTAAAACCGAGCTACGAGCAGTACTTC
TRBD1	TRBV9	TRBJ2-1	few	CASSVVGGRYNEQFF	TGTGCCAGCAGCGTAGTAGGGGGCCGGTACAATGAGCAGTTCTTC
NA	TRBV30	TRBJ1-2	NA	CAWTVQGSYGYTF	TGTGCCTGGACTGTTCAGGGGAGCTATGGCTACACCTTC
NA	TRBV7-2	TRBJ1-2	NA	CASSLVGGDGYTF	TGTGCCAGCAGCTTAGTGGGAGGGGATGGCTACACCTTC
NA	TRBV5-4	TRBJ1-6	NA	CASSFRTHNSPLHF	TGTGCCAGCAGCTTTCGGACTCATAATTCACCCCTCCACTTT
NA	TRBV1	TRBJ2-1	few	CTSSQGTSGGSSYNEQFF	TGCACCAGCAGCCAAGGGACTAGCGGGGGGAGCTCCTACAATGAGCAGTTCTTC
NA	TRBV7-2	TRBJ2-3	NA	CASRASLTDTQYF	TGTGCCAGCAGGGCCAGTCTCACAGATACGCAGTATTTT
NA	TRBV5-4	TRBJ2-2	NA	CASSLGRELFF	TGTGCCAGCAGCTTGGGTCGGGAGCTGTTTTTT
TRBD1	TRBV6-6	TRBJ1-5	few	CASSPGQGWQPQHF	TGTGCCAGCAGTCCCGGACAGGGATGGCAGCCCCAGCATTTT
NA	TRBV10-3	TRBJ1-1	few	CAITTYRDTEAFF	TGTGCCATCACGACATATCGGGACACTGAAGCTTTCTTT
TRBD2	TRBV11-2	TRBJ2-1	few	CASSLGTSGGNEQFF	TGTGCCAGCAGTTTAGGGACTAGCGGGGGGAATGAGCAGTTCTTC
TRBD1	TRBV7-8	TRBJ1-3	few	CASSTGQGTGNTIYF	TGTGCCAGCAGCACCGGACAGGGGACTGGAAACACCATATATTTT
TRBD2	TRBV7-2	TRBJ2-7	few	CASSFSSGDSYEQYF	TGTGCCAGCAGCTTCTCTAGCGGGGACTCCTACGAGCAGTACTTC
NA	TRBV5-4	TRBJ1-2	NA	CASSDDRIYGYTF	TGTGCCAGCAGCGACGACAGGATCTATGGCTACACCTTC
TRBD1	TRBV10-3	TRBJ1-3	NA	CAISGTGENTIYF	TGTGCCATCAGTGGGACAGGGGAAAACACCATATATTTT
NA	TRBV7-9	TRBJ2-2	few	CASSPRGDSKRSGELFF	TGTGCCAGCAGCCCCCGGGGGGACAGTAAAAGGTCCGGGGAGCTGTTTTTT
TRBD2	TRBV19	TRBJ2-5	few	CASSHGASGGLYQETQYF	TGTGCCAGTAGCCATGGGGCTAGCGGGGGCCTGTACCAAGAGACCCAGTACTTC
NA	TRBV27	TRBJ2-3	few	CASSSRATDTQYF	TGTGCCAGCAGTTCCCGGGCGACCGATACGCAGTATTTT
TRBD2	TRBV7-9	TRBJ2-7	NA	CASSFSGGTYEQYF	TGTGCCAGCAGCTTTAGCGGGGGGACCTACGAGCAGTACTTC
NA	TRBV13	TRBJ2-2	NA	CASSYTGFFENTGELFF	TGTGCCAGCAGCTATACAGGGTTTTTTGAGAACACCGGGGAGCTGTTTTTT
NA	TRBV7-2	TRBJ2-7	NA	CASSLDRSYEQYF	TGTGCCAGCAGCTTAGACAGGAGCTACGAGCAGTACTTC
TRBD2	TRBV30	TRBJ2-5	NA	CAWSWTSGQETQYF	TGTGCCTGGAGCTGGACTAGCGGGCAGGAGACCCAGTACTTC